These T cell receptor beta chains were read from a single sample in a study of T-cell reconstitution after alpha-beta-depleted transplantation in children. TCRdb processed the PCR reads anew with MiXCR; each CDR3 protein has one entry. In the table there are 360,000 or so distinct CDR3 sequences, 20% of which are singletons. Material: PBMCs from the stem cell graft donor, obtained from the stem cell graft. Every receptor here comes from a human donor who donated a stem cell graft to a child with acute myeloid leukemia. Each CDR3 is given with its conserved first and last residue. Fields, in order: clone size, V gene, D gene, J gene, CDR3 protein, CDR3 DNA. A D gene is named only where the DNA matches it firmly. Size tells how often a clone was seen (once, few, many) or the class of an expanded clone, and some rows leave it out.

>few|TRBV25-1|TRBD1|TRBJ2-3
CASSDGTGGPDTQYF
TGTGCCAGCAGTGATGGGACAGGGGGACCAGATACGCAGTATTTT
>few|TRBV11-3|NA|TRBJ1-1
CASSLVPGSNTEAFF
TGTGCCAGCAGCTTAGTCCCAGGCTCGAACACTGAAGCTTTCTTT
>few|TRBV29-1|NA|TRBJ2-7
CSVDVSGQGEQYF
TGCAGCGTTGATGTTTCAGGGCAGGGCGAGCAGTACTTC
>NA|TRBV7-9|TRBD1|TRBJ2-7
CASSLTGQGIYEQYF
TGTGCCAGCAGCTTAACGGGACAGGGGATATACGAGCAGTACTTC
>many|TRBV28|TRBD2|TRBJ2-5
CASGRTSGGETQYF
TGTGCCAGCGGCCGAACTAGCGGGGGTGAGACCCAGTACTTC
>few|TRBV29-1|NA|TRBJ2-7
CSVVRDSHFEQYF
TGCAGCGTGGTCCGGGACTCACATTTCGAGCAGTACTTC
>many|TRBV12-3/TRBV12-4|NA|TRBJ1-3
CASSFGASGNTIYF
TGTGCCAGCAGCTTCGGCGCGTCTGGAAACACCATATATTTT
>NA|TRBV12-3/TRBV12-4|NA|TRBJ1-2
CASSLVTGSGFTF
TGTGCCAGCAGTTTAGTAACAGGGTCTGGCTTCACCTTC
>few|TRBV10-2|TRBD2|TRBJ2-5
CASSSLGLAGETQYF
TGCGCCAGCAGCAGCTTGGGACTAGCGGGGGAGACCCAGTACTTC
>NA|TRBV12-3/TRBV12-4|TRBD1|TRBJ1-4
CASSAAGQGNEKLFF
TGTGCCAGCAGTGCCGCGGGACAGGGTAATGAAAAACTGTTTTTT
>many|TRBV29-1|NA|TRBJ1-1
CSVPRGKLTNTEAFF
TGCAGCGTGCCGAGGGGGAAGTTGACGAACACTGAAGCTTTCTTT
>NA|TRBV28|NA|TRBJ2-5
CASSPRGTPSLETQYF
TGTGCCAGCAGTCCTCGAGGGACGCCCTCTTTGGAGACCCAGTACTTC
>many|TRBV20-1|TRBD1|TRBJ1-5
CSARGVTGGDQPQHF
TGCAGTGCTAGAGGCGTTACAGGGGGAGATCAGCCCCAGCATTTT
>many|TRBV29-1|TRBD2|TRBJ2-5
CSVVGTRTSLLRETQYF
TGCAGCGTTGTTGGCACGAGGACTAGCCTTTTAAGAGAGACCCAGTACTTC
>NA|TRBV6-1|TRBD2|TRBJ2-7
CASRRLAGGGGSYEQYF
TGTGCCAGCAGGAGACTAGCGGGAGGAGGAGGCTCCTACGAGCAGTACTTC
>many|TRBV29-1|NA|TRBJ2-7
CSVESGHSEQYF
TGCAGCGTTGAATCAGGGCACTCCGAGCAGTACTTC
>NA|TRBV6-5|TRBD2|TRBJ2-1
CASSFSSGRSYEEQFF
TGTGCCAGCAGTTTTTCAAGCGGGAGGTCCTATGAGGAGCAGTTCTTC
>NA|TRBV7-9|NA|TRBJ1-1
CASSLQGSGTEAFF
TGTGCCAGCAGCTTACAGGGGTCGGGCACTGAAGCTTTCTTT
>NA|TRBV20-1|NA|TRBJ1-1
CSAAPGALGGTEAFF
TGCAGTGCAGCGCCAGGTGCCCTAGGAGGCACTGAAGCTTTCTTT
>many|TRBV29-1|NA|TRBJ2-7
CSVEEDGYEQYF
TGCAGCGTTGAGGAGGACGGATACGAGCAGTACTTC
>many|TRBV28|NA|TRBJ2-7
CASSLLTYEQYF
TGTGCCAGCAGTTTATTGACCTACGAGCAGTACTTC
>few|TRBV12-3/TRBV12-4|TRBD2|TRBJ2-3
CASSPRLAVSPDTQYF
TGTGCCAGCAGTCCAAGACTAGCGGTGAGCCCAGATACGCAGTATTTT
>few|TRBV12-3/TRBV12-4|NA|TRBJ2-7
CASSLGPAGHYEQYF
TGTGCCAGCAGTTTAGGTCCCGCGGGCCACTACGAGCAGTACTTC
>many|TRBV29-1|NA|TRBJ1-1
CSVGGRASTEAFF
TGCAGCGTTGGGGGCAGGGCGAGCACTGAAGCTTTCTTT
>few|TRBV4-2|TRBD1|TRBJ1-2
CASSHDRVTYGYTF
TGTGCCAGCAGCCATGACAGGGTAACCTATGGCTACACCTTC
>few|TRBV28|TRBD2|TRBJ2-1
CASSSLKLAGPYNEQFF
TGTGCCAGCAGTTCACTCAAGCTAGCGGGACCCTACAATGAGCAGTTCTTC
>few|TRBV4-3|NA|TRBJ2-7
CASSQAANYEQYF
TGCGCCAGCAGCCAAGCAGCGAACTACGAGCAGTACTTC
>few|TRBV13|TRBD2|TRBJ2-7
CASSPGRGRPDNEQYF
TGTGCCAGCAGCCCCGGGCGCGGGAGACCAGACAACGAGCAGTACTTC